This TCR beta chain was retrieved from a study of PD-1 blockade in classical Hodgkin lymphoma. The protocol was immunoSEQ multiplex PCR, while the TCRdb copy is restricted to in-frame clones and leaves out a portion. The table has 55,000 to 65,000 clones, approximately 92% seen once. V was clipped by 1 base and J by 8 bases, with 17 bases between them. The CDR3 is 15 residues long. The germline CDR1 and CDR2 sequences are SEHNR and FQNEAQ (reference sequence). Study results and limitations: Relative to healthy donors, newly diagnosed patients reportedly had lower baseline TCR diversity, which was reported as lower still in relapsed/refractory patients. There was a significant rise in CD4+ TCR diversity by C4D1, with no such rise for CD8+. Why the repertoires differ is still unclear, perhaps disease activity or prior therapy.

Relapse after autologous stem cell transplantation occurred in every patient, and brentuximab vedotin exposure varied. Regarding this clone: The antigen is unknown.

This sequence joins TRBV7-9 and TRBJ1-2; unclear D gene. The specimen was peripheral blood mononuclear cells (PBMCs), collected at baseline. The source of this sequence is a human donor with classical Hodgkin lymphoma. CDR3 protein: CASSLDAFPSSGYTF. The CDR3, as DNA: TGTGCCAGCAGCTTAGACGCATTCCCTTCTTCGGGCTACACCTTC.